The 15 T cell receptor beta chains presented below share a single source sample, sequenced in a study of blood T cell repertoires in COVID-19. Generated by immunoSEQ multiplex PCR, the TCRdb table keeps only in-frame clones and is missing some. The sample consists of a few hundred thousand clones, 70% to 90% of them appearing once. Source material: PBMCs or T cells enriched from blood (not recorded which). Receptors originate from a middle-aged woman who had recovered from COVID-19.

This clone has only one observation. The rearrangement joins TRBV11-3 to TRBJ1-1; D is uncertain. Germline CDR1 and CDR2: SGHNT and YENEEA. The CDR3 has 15 residues. V was clipped by 4 bases and J by 2 bases, with 14 bases between them. The CDR3 reads CASSSDTIDNTEAFF. CDR3 in DNA: TGTGCCAGCAGCTCTGACACGATAGACAACACTGAAGCTTTCTTT.

CDR3 sequence: CASSFPGQGPRVNGYTF. The CDR3 nucleotides are TGTGCCAGCAGTTTCCCCGGACAGGGCCCACGCGTAAATGGCTACACCTTC. The rearrangement uses TRBV28 and TRBJ1-2; TRBD1 agrees at 8 bases. Germline V gene lookup returns CDR1 MDHEN and CDR2 SYDVKM. Losses at the gene ends were 3 bases for V and 6 bases for J; bases not matched to a gene: 15. The CDR3 consists of 17 residues.

This sequence joins TRBV7-8 and TRBJ2-1, with a possible D match to TRBD1 (5 bases). Germline CDR1 and CDR2: SGHVS and FQNEAQ. This CDR3 comprises 18 residues. V was trimmed by 0 bases and J by 0 bases, leaving 15 bases between them. Here the CDR3 reads CASSLAGAIASSYNEQFF. In nucleotides, the CDR3 is TGTGCCAGCAGCTTAGCAGGGGCGATAGCAAGCTCCTACAATGAGCAGTTCTTC.

The chain uses TRBV12-3 or TRBV12-4 and TRBJ1-6, with D perhaps matching TRBD1 (5 bases). V shed 6 bases and J shed 6 bases, with 9 bases lying between them. The CDR3 contains 13 residues. The CDR3 coding sequence is TGTGCCAGCAGCCAGGGTCGTAATTCACCCCTCCACTTT. Translation gives CASSQGRNSPLHF.

This clone was recorded only once. The rearrangement uses TRBV29-1 and TRBJ1-1; tentatively, D is TRBD1 (6 bases). Germline loops: CDR1 SQVTM, CDR2 ANQGSEA. The CDR3 sequence is 14 residues long. Between the trimmed V and J ends, which lost 6 bases and 7 bases, there was a span of 21 bases. The CDR3 sequence: CSVEGLRGADEAFF. Written as DNA, the CDR3 is TGCAGCGTCGAGGGGTTGCGGGGGGCAGATGAAGCTTTCTTT.

The V gene is TRBV30, the J gene TRBJ1-5, with TRBD1 matching 7 bases. With V trimmed by 2 bases and J by 4 bases, 5 bases remained unmatched. Per germline, CDR1 GTSNPN and CDR2 SVGIG (reference sequence). This CDR3 comprises 14 residues. The CDR3 region is CAWSSQGGNQPQHF. The CDR3 DNA sequence: TGTGCCTGGAGTTCGCAGGGGGGAAATCAGCCCCAGCATTTT.

The V and J genes are TRBV7-3 and TRBJ2-2; no firm D call. The V gene's germline CDR1 is SGHTA and CDR2 FQGTGA. The length of the CDR3 is 15 residues. With 2 bases removed from V and 0 bases from J, the gap between germline ends came to 7 bases. The CDR3 loop reads CASSLRHSNTGELFF. The CDR3 nucleotides read TGTGCCAGCAGCTTACGACATTCGAACACCGGGGAGCTGTTTTTT.

This chain joins TRBV12-3 or TRBV12-4 and TRBJ1-1; the match to TRBD1 covers 9 bases. The CDR3 covers 13 residues. J lost 4 bases, V lost 8 bases, and 5 bases had no gene match. The CDR3 loop reads CASSPGQGTEAFF. The CDR3 region has the DNA TGTGCCAGCTCTCCGGGACAGGGCACTGAAGCTTTCTTT.

This clone appeared once. The chain uses TRBV24-1 and TRBJ2-5; 8 nucleotides line up with TRBD2. Looked up from germline, CDR1 is KGHDR and CDR2 is SFDVKD. The ends lost 3 bases at V and 5 bases at J; junction bases unmatched: 10. The CDR3 runs to 16 residues. In DNA form, the CDR3 reads TGTGCCACCAGTGATGGGCGGAGCGGGAGAGTGGAGACCCAGTACTTC. Translating it yields CATSDGRSGRVETQYF.

The chain has TRBV28 and TRBJ1-5, with a weak D call TRBD1 (6 bases). V lost 5 bases to trimming and J lost 4 bases, with 9 bases between them. CDR1 and CDR2 (germline): MDHEN, SYDVKM. The CDR3 sequence is 13 residues long. The CDR3 here is CASSQTGNQPQHF. CDR3 coding DNA: TGTGCCAGCAGTCAGACAGGAAATCAGCCCCAGCATTTT.

The rearrangement uses TRBV7-3 and TRBJ2-1, with 8 nucleotides matching TRBD1. Germline V gene data show CDR1 as SGHTA and CDR2 as FQGTGA. The CDR3 sequence is 15 residues long. J gave up 2 bases and V 5 bases, and 5 bases lay outside the gene matches. For the CDR3, the DNA is TGTGCCAGCAGCCCGGACAGGGTGGCCTACAATGAGCAGTTCTTC. Its protein product is CASSPDRVAYNEQFF.

The chain recombines TRBV25-1 with TRBJ1-1, with a possible D match to TRBD1 (6 bases). CDR1 MGHDK and CDR2 SYGVNS come from the germline V gene. V shed 1 base and J shed 0 bases, with 9 bases lying between them. The CDR3 loop spans 15 amino acids. This CDR3 reads CASSELGAMNTEAFF. CDR3 bases: TGTGCCAGCAGTGAATTGGGGGCCATGAACACTGAAGCTTTCTTT.

The V gene is TRBV19, the J gene TRBJ2-1; maybe TRBD1 (6 bases). V was clipped by 9 bases and J by 7 bases, with 22 bases between them. Germline V gives CDR1 LNHDA, CDR2 SQIVND (reference sequence). The CDR3 spans 15 residues. CDR3 DNA sequence: TGTGCCAGCAGATGGGAAACAGGGCCAGGGAATGAGCAGTTCTTC. Its protein is CASRWETGPGNEQFF. Based on the CDR3 plus reference TRBV19 and TRBJ2-1, the full variable domain is DGGITQSPKYLFRKEGQNVTLSCEQNLNHDAMYWYRQDPGQGLRLIYYSQIVNDFQKGDIAEGYSVSREKKESFPLTVTSAQKNPTAFYLCASRWETGPGNEQFFGPGTRLTVL.

The J gene is TRBJ2-7, the V gene TRBV12-3 or TRBV12-4, with TRBD2 as a possible D gene (6 bases). V was trimmed by 5 bases and J by 2 bases, leaving 10 bases between them. The CDR3 has 13 residues. CDR3 in amino acids: CASSLWTTYEQYF. The DNA of the CDR3 is TGTGCCAGCAGTCTTTGGACTACCTACGAGCAGTACTTC.

The chain has TRBV5-8 and TRBJ2-2; weak D call: TRBD2 (6 bases). Trimming left V 0 bases short and J 6 bases short, with 18 bases between. This CDR3 is built from 17 residues. In germline, CDR1 is SGHTS, CDR2 YDEGEE. The CDR3 DNA is TGTGCCAGCAGCTTGGTCCGGAGGGCCGTTGGAGCCGGGGAGCTGTTTTTT. Its translation is CASSLVRRAVGAGELFF.